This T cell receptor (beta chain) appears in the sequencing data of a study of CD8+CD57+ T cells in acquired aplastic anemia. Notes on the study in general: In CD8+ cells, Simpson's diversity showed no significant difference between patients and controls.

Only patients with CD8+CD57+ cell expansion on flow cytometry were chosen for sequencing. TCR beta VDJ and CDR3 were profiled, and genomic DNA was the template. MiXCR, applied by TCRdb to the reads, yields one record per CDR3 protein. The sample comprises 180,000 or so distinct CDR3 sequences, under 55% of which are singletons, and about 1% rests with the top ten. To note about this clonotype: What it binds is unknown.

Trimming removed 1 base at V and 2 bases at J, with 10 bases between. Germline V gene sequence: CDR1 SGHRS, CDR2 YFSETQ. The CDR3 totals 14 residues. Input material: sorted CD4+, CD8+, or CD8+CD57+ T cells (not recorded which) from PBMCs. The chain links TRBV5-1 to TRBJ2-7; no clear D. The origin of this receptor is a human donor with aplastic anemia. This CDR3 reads CASSLYAGAYEQYF. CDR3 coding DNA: TGCGCCAGCAGCTTGTACGCCGGAGCCTACGAGCAGTACTTC. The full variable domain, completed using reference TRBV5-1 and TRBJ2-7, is KAGVTQTPRYLIKTRGQQVTLSCSPISGHRSVSWYQQTPGQGLQFLFEYFSETQRNKGNFPGRFSGRQFSNSRSEMNVSTLELGDSALYLCASSLYAGAYEQYFGPGTRLTVT.